This TCR beta chain was captured by sequencing in a study of CD8+ T cells in alopecia areata. Study-level information: Treated patients were dosed with oral tofacitinib, taking 5 to 10 mg twice daily.

CDR1 MGHDK and CDR2 SYGVNS come from the germline V gene. This CDR3 is 13 amino acids long. J was trimmed by 4 bases and V by 10 bases; bases with no gene match: 5. Lesional scalp punch biopsies and peripheral blood came from alopecia areata patients. Findings and caveats of the study: Patients displayed less clarity in TCR sharing than mice, a finding possibly related to HLA. Across lesional scalp, and particularly alopecia totalis/universalis, clonality surpassed that of normal scalp.

The table lists this clone with a few counts. Its antigen is unknown. As the sequencing template, cDNA was produced by extracting RNA and reverse transcribing it. Assay: immunoSEQ multiplex PCR; the TCRdb copy retains only in-frame clones and omits some. This sample yields 70,000 or so clones, of which 55% to 75% are seen a single time; around a sixth belongs to the top ten. The specimen was CD8+ T cells sorted from blood, collected at week 0. The chain links TRBV25-1 to TRBJ2-2; 8 nucleotides match TRBD1. This TCR derives from a human donor with alopecia areata. The CDR3 DNA follows: TGTGCCACCGCAGGGGGCGTCACCGGGGAGCTGTTTTTT. It codes for CATAGGVTGELFF.